The clone carrying this TCR beta chain has ten or more counts. Its antigen is unidentified. The record originates from a study of shared clonotypes between healthy human individuals. Study observations and caveats: In having few donors, the study represented limited genetic and exposure-history diversity. An effect of sequencing depth on clonotype sharing among donors was expected.

The CDR3 contains 14 residues. V was pared by 4 bases and J by 5 bases, with 11 bases between. Germline CDR1 and CDR2: LGHNA and YNFKEQ. Each donor was a Caucasian adult residing in Nashville, Tennessee. The quantity of DNA used in unsorted PBMC replicate PCRs was 300 ng, corresponding to tens of thousands of T cell genomes. The method was immunoSEQ multiplex PCR; TCRdb's version includes in-frame clones alone and lacks a portion of them. The sample has about half a million clones; roughly 80% are singletons. The rearrangement joins TRBV4-2 to TRBJ2-2; either TRBD1 or TRBD2 may supply D (5 bases each). The TCR sequence derives from a woman in her 40s in good health. Some clones in this sample may be carry-over from other donors' samples. Input material: PBMCs. The CDR3 reads CASSRGPQTGELFF. CDR3 sequence (DNA): TGTGCCAGCAGCCGGGGACCCCAAACCGGGGAGCTGTTTTTT.